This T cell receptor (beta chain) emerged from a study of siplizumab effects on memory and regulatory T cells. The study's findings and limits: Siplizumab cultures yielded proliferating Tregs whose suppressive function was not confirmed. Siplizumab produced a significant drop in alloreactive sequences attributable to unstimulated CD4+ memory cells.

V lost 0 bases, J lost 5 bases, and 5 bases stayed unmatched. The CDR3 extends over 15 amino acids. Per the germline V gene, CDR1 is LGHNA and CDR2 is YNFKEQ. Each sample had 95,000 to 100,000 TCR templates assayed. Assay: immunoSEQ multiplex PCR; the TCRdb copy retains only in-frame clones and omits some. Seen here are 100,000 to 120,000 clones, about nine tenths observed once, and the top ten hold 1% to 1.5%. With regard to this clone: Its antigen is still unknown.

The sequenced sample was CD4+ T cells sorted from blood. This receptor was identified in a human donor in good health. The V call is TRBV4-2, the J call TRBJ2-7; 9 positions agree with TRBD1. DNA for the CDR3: TGTGCCAGCAGCCAAGATGGGACAGGGCAGGACGAGCAGTACTTC. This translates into CASSQDGTGQDEQYF.